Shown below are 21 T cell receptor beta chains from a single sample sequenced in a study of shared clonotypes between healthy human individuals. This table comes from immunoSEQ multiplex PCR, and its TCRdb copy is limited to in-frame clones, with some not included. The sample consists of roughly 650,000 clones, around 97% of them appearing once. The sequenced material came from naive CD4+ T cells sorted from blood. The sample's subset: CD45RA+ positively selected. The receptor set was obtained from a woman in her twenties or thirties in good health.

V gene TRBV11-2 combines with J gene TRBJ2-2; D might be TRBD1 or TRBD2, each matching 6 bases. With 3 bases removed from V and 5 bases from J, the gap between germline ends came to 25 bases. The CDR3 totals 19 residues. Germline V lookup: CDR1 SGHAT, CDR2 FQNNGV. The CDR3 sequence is CASSFRGTGDSTFTGELFF. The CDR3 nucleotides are TGTGCCAGCAGCTTTAGGGGGACGGGAGATTCCACTTTTACCGGGGAGCTGTTTTTT.

This CDR3 reads CASSLGSGAGKPQHF. DNA of the CDR3: TGTGCCAGCAGTTTAGGGTCAGGGGCGGGGAAGCCCCAGCATTTT. V and J are TRBV28 and TRBJ1-5; D is possibly TRBD1 (6 bases). Trimming shortened V by 2 bases and J by 8 bases, and 16 bases separated the two germline ends. The CDR3 contains 15 residues. The germline CDR1 and CDR2 sequences are MDHEN and SYDVKM. The complete variable domain, with remaining parts taken from reference TRBV28 and TRBJ1-5, reads DVKVTQSSRYLVKRTGEKVFLECVQDMDHENMFWYRQDPGLGLRLIYFSYDVKMKEKGDIPEGYSVSREKKERFSLILESASTNQTSMYLCASSLGSGAGKPQHFGDGTRLSIL.

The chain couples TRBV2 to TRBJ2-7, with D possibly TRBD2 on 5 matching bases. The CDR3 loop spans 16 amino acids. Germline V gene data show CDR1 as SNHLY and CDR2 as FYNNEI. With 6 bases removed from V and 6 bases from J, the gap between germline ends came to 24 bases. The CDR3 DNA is TGTGCCAGCAGCCCATATAGCCGGGAAATTAGCCGCGAGCAGTACTTC. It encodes CASSPYSREISREQYF.

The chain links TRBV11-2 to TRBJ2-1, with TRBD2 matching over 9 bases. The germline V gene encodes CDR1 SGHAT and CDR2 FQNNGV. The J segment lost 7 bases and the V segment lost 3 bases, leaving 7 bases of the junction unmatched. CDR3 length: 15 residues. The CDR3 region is CASSLAGGPRNEQFF. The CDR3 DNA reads TGTGCCAGCAGCTTGGCGGGAGGGCCGCGAAATGAGCAGTTCTTC.

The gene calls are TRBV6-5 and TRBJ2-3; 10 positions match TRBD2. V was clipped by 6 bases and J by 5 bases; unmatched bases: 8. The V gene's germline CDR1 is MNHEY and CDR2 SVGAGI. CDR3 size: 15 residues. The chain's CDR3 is CASRRTSGAGDTQYF. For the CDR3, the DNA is TGTGCCAGCAGGCGGACTAGCGGCGCCGGAGATACGCAGTATTTT.

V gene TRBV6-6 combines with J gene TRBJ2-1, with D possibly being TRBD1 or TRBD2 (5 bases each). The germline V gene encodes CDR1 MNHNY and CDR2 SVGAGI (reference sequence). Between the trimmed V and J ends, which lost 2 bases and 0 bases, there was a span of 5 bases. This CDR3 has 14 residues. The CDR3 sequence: CASSYGGSYNEQFF. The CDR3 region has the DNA TGTGCCAGCAGTTACGGGGGCTCCTACAATGAGCAGTTCTTC.

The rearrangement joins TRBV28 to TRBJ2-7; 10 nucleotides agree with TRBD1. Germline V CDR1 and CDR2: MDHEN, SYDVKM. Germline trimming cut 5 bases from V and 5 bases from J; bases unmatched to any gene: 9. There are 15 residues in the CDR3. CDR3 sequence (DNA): TGTGCCAGCAGTCGAGGGGGGACAGGGGACCACGAGCAGTACTTC. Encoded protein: CASSRGGTGDHEQYF.

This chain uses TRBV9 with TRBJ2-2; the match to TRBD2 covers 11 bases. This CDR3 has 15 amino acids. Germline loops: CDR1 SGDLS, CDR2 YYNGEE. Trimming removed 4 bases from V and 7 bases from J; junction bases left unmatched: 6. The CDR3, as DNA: TGTGCCAGCAGCTCTAGCGGGAGGTTTGGCGGGGAGCTGTTTTTT. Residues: CASSSSGRFGGELFF.

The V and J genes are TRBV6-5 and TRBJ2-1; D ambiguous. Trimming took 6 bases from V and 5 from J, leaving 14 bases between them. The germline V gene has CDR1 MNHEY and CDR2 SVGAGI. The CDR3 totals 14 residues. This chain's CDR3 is CASRERSGHNEQFF. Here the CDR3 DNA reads TGTGCCAGCAGGGAACGCTCGGGCCACAATGAGCAGTTCTTC.

This CDR3 reads CASSLAGGQADTQYF. In DNA, the CDR3 is TGTGCCAGCAGCTTGGCGGGCGGTCAAGCGGATACGCAGTATTTT. The chain couples TRBV5-4 to TRBJ2-3; D not certain. The length of the CDR3 is 15 residues. The V and J ends lost 0 bases and 6 bases respectively, with 14 bases between them. CDR1 is SGHNT and CDR2 is YYREEE in the germline V gene (reference sequence).

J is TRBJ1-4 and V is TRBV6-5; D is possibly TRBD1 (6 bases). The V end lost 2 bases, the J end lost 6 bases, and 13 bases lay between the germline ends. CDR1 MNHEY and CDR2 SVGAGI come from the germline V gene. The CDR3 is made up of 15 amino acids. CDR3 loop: CASSYGQGRDEKLFF. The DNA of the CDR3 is TGTGCCAGCAGTTACGGGCAGGGGCGGGATGAAAAACTGTTTTTT.

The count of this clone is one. The CDR3 DNA is TGTGCCAGCAGCGCTCGACTAGGAGAAACCTCCTACAATGAGCAGTTCTTC. It yields the protein CASSARLGETSYNEQFF. J is TRBJ2-1 and V is TRBV9; TRBD2 might be the D (6 bases). This CDR3 is 17 amino acids long. V was shortened by 3 bases and J by 0 bases, with 16 bases between the two germline ends. Germline V gives CDR1 SGDLS, CDR2 YYNGEE. The full variable domain, completed using reference TRBV9 and TRBJ2-1, is DSGVTQTPKHLITATGQRVTLRCSPRSGDLSVYWYQQSLDQGLQFLIQYYNGEERAKGNILERFSAQQFPDLHSELNLSSLELGDSALYFCASSARLGETSYNEQFFGPGTRLTVL.

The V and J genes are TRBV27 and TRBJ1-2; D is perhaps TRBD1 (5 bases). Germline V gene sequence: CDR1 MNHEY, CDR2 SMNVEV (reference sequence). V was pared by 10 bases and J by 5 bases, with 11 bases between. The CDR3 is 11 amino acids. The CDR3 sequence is CAIPWGYGYTF. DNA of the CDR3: TGTGCCATACCTTGGGGGTATGGCTACACCTTC.

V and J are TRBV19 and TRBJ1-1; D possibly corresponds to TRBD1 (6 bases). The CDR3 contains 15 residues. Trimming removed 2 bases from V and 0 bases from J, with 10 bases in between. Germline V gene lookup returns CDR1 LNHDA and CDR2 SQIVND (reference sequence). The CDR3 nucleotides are TGTGCCAGTAGTATACAACAGGGAATGAACACTGAAGCTTTCTTT. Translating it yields CASSIQQGMNTEAFF.

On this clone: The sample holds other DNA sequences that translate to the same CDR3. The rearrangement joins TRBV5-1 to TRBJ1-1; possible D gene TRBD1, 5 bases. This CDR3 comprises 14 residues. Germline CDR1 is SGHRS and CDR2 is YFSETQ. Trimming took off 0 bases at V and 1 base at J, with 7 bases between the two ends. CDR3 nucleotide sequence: TGCGCCAGCAGCTTGGGTGGGGCGAACACTGAAGCTTTCTTT. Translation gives CASSLGGANTEAFF. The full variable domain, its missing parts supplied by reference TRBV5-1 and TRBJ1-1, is KAGVTQTPRYLIKTRGQQVTLSCSPISGHRSVSWYQQTPGQGLQFLFEYFSETQRNKGNFPGRFSGRQFSNSRSEMNVSTLELGDSALYLCASSLGGANTEAFFGQGTRLTVV.

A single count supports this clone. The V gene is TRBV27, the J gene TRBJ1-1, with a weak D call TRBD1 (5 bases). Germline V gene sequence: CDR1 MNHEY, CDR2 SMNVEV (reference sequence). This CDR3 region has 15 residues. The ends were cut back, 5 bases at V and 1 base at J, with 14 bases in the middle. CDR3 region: CASSPGGLRNTEAFF. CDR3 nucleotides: TGTGCCAGCAGTCCTGGGGGGTTGAGGAACACTGAAGCTTTCTTT.

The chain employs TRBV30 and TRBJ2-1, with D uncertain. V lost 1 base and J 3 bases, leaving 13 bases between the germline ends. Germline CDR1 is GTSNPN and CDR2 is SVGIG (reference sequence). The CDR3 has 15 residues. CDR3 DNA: TGTGCCTGGAGTGATTATGGGCGCCGCTACAATGAGCAGTTCTTC. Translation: CAWSDYGRRYNEQFF.

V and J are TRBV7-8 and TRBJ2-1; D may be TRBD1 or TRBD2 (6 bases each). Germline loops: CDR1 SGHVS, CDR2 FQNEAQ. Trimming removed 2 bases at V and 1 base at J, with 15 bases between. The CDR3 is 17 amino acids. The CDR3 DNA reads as TGTGCCAGCAGCTTACTCCCCTGGGGGGCTTCCTACAATGAGCAGTTCTTC. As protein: CASSLLPWGASYNEQFF.

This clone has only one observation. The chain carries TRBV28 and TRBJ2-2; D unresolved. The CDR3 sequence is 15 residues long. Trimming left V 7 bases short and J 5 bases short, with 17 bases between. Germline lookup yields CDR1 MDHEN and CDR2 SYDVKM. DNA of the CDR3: TGTGCCAGCACCTCCCCCAGTGGCGGTACCGGGGAGCTGTTTTTT. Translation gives CASTSPSGGTGELFF.

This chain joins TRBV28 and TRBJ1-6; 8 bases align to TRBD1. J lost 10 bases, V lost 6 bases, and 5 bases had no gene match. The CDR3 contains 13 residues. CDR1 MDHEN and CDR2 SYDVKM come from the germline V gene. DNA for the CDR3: TGTGCCAGCAGGATGGACAGGGTATCACCCCTCCACTTT. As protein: CASRMDRVSPLHF. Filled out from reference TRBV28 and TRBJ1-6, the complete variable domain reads DVKVTQSSRYLVKRTGEKVFLECVQDMDHENMFWYRQDPGLGLRLIYFSYDVKMKEKGDIPEGYSVSREKKERFSLILESASTNQTSMYLCASRMDRVSPLHFGNGTRLTVT.

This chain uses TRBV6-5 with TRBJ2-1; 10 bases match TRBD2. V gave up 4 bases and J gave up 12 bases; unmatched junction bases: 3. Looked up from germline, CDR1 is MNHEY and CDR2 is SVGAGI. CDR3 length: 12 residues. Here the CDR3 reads CASSSTSGRQFF. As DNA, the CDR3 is TGTGCCAGCAGTTCGACTAGCGGGCGGCAGTTCTTC.